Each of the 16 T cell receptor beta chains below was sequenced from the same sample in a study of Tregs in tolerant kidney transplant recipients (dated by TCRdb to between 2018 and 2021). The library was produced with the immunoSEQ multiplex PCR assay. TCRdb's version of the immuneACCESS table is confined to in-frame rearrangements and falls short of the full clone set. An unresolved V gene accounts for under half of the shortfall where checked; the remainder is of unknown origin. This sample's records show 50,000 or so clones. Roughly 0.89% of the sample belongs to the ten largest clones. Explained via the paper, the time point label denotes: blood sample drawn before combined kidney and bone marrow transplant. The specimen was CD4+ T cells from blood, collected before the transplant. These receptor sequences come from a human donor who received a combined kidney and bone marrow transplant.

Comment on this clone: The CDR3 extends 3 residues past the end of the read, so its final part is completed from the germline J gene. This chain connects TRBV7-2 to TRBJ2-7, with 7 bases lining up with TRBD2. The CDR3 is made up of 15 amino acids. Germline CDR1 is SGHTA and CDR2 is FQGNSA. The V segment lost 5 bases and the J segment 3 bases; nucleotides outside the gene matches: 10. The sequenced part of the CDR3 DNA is TGTGCCAGCAGCCCCCCGAGCGGGACTTACTACGAG. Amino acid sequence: CASSPPSGTYYE. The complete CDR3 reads CASSPPSGTYYEQYF.

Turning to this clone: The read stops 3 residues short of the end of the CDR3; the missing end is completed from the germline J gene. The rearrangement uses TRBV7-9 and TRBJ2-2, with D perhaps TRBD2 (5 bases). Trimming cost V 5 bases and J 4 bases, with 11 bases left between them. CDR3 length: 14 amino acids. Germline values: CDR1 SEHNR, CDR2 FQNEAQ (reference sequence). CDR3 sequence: CASSVSAGTGELFF. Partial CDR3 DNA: TGTGCCAGCAGCGTTAGCGCGGGCACCGGGGAG.

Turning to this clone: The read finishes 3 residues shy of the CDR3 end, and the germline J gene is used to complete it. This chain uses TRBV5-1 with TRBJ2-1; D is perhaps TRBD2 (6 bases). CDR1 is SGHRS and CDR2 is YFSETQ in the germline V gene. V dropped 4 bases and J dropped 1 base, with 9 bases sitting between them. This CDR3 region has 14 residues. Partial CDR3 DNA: TGCGCCAGCAGCGCTGGACTATCCTACAATGAG. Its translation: CASSAGLSYNE. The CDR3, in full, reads CASSAGLSYNEQFF.

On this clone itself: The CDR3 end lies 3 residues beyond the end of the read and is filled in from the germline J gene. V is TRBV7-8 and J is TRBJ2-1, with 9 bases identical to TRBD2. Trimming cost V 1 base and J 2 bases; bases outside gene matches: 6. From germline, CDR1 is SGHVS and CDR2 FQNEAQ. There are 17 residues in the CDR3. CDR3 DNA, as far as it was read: TGTGCCAGCAGCTTAGTCCGGCGGGGGGGAACCTACAATGAG. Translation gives CASSLVRRGGTYNE. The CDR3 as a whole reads CASSLVRRGGTYNEQFF.

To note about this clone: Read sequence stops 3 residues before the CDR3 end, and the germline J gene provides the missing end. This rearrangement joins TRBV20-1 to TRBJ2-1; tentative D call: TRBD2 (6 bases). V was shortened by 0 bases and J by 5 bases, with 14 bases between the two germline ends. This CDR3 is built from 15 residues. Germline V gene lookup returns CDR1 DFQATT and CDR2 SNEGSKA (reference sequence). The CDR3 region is CSARDSRTTHNEQFF. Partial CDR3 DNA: TGCAGTGCTAGAGATTCCCGGACTACCCACAATGAG.

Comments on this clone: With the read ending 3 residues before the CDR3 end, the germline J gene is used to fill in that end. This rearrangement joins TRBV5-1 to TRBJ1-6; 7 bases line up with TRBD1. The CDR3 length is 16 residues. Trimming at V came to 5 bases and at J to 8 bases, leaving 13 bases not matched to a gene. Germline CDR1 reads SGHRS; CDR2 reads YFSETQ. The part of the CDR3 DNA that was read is TGCGCCAGCAGTTCCACAGGGGCCTTCGCCGATTCACCC. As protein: CASSSTGAFADSP. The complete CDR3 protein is CASSSTGAFADSPLHF. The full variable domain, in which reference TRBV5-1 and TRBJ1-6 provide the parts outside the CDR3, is KAGVTQTPRYLIKTRGQQVTLSCSPISGHRSVSWYQQTPGQGLQFLFEYFSETQRNKGNFPGRFSGRQFSNSRSEMNVSTLELGDSALYLCASSSTGAFADSPLHFGNGTRLTVT.

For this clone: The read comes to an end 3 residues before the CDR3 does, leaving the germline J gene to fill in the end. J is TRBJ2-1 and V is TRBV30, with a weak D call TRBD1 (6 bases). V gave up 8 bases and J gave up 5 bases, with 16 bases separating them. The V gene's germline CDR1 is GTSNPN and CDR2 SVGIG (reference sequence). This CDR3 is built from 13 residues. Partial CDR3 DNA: TGTGCCCGAGCCGGGACACCTGACAATGAG. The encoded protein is CARAGTPDNE. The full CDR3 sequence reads CARAGTPDNEQFF.

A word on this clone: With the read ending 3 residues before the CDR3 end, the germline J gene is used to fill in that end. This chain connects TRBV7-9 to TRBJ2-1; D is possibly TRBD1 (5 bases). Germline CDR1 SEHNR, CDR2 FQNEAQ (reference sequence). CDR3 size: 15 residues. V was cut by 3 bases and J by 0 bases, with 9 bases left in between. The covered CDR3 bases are TGTGCCAGCAGCTTGCAGGGAAGCTCCTACAATGAG. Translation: CASSLQGSSYNE. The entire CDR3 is CASSLQGSSYNEQFF.

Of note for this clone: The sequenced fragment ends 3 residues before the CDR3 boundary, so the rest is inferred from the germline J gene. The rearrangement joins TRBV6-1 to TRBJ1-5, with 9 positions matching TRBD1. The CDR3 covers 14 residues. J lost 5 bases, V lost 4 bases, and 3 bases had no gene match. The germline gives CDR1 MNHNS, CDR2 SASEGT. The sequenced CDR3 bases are TGTGCCAGCAGTGGACAGGGGGTTCATCAGCCC. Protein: CASSGQGVHQP. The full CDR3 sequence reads CASSGQGVHQPQHF.

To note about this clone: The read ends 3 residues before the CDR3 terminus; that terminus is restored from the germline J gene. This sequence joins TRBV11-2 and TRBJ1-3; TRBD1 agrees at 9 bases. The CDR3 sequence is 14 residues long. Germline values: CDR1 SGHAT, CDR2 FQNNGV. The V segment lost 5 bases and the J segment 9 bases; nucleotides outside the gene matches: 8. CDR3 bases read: TGTGCCAGCAGCACCGGGACAGGGTTGGTCACC. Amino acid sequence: CASSTGTGLVT. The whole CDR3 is CASSTGTGLVTIYF.

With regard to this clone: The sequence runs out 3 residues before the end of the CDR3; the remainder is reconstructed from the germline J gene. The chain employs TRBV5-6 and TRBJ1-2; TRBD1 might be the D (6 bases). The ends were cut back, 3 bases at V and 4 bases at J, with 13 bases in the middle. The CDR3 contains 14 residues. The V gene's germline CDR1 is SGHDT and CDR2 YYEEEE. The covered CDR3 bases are TGTGCCAGCAGCTCCTCAGGGGTGGTCTATGGC. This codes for CASSSSGVVYG. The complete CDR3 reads CASSSSGVVYGYTF.

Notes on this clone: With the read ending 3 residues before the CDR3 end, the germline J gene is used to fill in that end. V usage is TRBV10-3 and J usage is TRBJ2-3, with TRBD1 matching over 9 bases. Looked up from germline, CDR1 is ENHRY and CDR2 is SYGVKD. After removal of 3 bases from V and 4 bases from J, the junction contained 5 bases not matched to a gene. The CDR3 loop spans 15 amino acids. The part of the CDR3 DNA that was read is TGTGCCATCAGTGAAGGGACAGGGTTCGCAGATACG. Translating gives CAISEGTGFADT. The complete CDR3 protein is CAISEGTGFADTQYF.

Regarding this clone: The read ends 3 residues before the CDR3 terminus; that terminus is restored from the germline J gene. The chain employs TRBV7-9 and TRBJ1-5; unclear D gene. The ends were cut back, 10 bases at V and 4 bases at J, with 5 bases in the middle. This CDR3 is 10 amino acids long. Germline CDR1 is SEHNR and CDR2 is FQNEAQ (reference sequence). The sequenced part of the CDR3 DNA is TGTGCCACTTATAATCAGCCC. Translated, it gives CATYNQP. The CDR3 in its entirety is CATYNQPQHF.

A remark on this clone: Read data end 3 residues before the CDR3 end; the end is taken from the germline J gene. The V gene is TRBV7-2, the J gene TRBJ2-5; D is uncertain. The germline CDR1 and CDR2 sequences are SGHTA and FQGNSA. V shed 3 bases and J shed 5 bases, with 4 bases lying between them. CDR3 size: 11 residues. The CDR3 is CASSFMETQYF. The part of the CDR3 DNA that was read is TGTGCCAGCAGCTTTATGGAGACC.

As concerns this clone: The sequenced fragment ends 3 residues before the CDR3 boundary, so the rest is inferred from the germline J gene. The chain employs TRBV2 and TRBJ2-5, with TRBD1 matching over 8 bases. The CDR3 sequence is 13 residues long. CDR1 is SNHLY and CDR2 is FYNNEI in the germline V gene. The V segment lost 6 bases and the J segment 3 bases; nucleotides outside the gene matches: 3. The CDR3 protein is CASSGGQEETQYF. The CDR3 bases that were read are TGTGCCAGCAGCGGGGGACAGGAAGAGACC.

CDR3 bases read: TGTGCCAGCAGCAGACAGGGCCTGAACACCGGGGAG. Protein: CASSRQGLNTGE. The complete CDR3 protein is CASSRQGLNTGELFF. The rearrangement joins TRBV6-2 or TRBV6-3 to TRBJ2-2, with TRBD1 matching over 7 bases. The read finishes 3 residues shy of the CDR3 end, and the germline J gene is used to complete it. Germline values: CDR1 MNHEY, CDR2 SVGEGT. V shed 6 bases and J 1 base; nucleotides not matched to a gene: 5. The CDR3 is made up of 15 amino acids.